A single sample is the source of the 9 T cell receptor beta chains below, sequenced in a study of cytomegalovirus exposure and HLA in healthy donors. The PCR ran on 60 Vbeta and 13 Jbeta primers. Assay: immunoSEQ multiplex PCR; the TCRdb copy retains only in-frame clones and omits some. Here the sample spans 170,000 or so clones, 78% being singletons. Input material: PBMCs. The origin of the receptors is a woman in her forties or fifties in good health and CMV-seropositive.

The CDR3 DNA is TGTGCCAGCAGCCCTACAGGGGTCACTGAAGCTTTCTTT. Its protein product is CASSPTGVTEAFF. V usage is TRBV5-5 and J usage is TRBJ1-1, with 7 bases that match TRBD1. This CDR3 spans 13 amino acids. After removal of 4 bases from V and 4 bases from J, the junction contained 4 bases not matched to a gene. Germline V gene lookup returns CDR1 SGHKS and CDR2 YYEKEE (reference sequence). The full variable domain, with the rest looked up from reference TRBV5-5 and TRBJ1-1, is DAGVTQSPTHLIKTRGQQVTLRCSPISGHKSVSWYQQVLGQGPQFIFQYYEKEERGRGNFPDRFSARQFPNYSSELNVNALLLGDSALYLCASSPTGVTEAFFGQGTRLTVV.

The V call is TRBV18, the J call TRBJ1-5, with TRBD1 matching over 7 bases. V was pared by 1 base and J by 7 bases, with 7 bases of the junction left unmatched. The CDR3 spans 15 residues. CDR1 and CDR2 (germline): KGHSH, LQKENI. This CDR3 reads CASSPQESGGQPQHF. In nucleotides, the CDR3 is TGTGCCAGCTCACCACAAGAGTCAGGGGGACAGCCCCAGCATTTT.

This clone was found once. This chain uses TRBV29-1 with TRBJ2-3, with 14 bases aligning to TRBD2. The length of the CDR3 is 15 residues. Germline V gene data show CDR1 as SQVTM and CDR2 as ANQGSEA. V gave up 7 bases and J gave up 3 bases; unmatched junction bases: 6. The CDR3 region has the DNA TGCAGCGCGGGGGGGACTAGCGGGAGAACAGATACGCAGTATTTT. Amino acids: CSAGGTSGRTDTQYF.

This chain connects TRBV6-5 to TRBJ1-2; D ambiguous. The CDR3 is 12 amino acids. Germline CDR1 reads MNHEY; CDR2 reads SVGAGI. Trimming took off 6 bases at V and 8 bases at J, with 13 bases between the two ends. In DNA form, the CDR3 reads TGTGCCAGCAGCCGGGATACGGAAGGCTACACCTTC. Protein product: CASSRDTEGYTF.

The chain is built from TRBV29-1 and TRBJ2-5; 7 bases align to TRBD1. J was trimmed by 4 bases and V by 6 bases; bases with no gene match: 8. In germline, CDR1 is SQVTM, CDR2 ANQGSEA. The CDR3 contains 13 residues. CDR3 nucleotides: TGCAGCGTGGCCCGACAGGGTGGAGAGACCCAGTACTTC. Translating it yields CSVARQGGETQYF.

The chain carries TRBV28 and TRBJ2-7; a weak D match, TRBD1 (6 bases). Looked up from germline, CDR1 is MDHEN and CDR2 is SYDVKM. With 8 bases removed from V and 3 bases from J, the gap between germline ends came to 20 bases. CDR3 length: 15 amino acids. This CDR3 reads CASLSSGVSFYEQYF. Here the CDR3 DNA reads TGTGCCAGCTTATCCTCAGGGGTTAGTTTCTACGAGCAGTACTTC.

The rearrangement links TRBV30 to TRBJ2-6, with D unresolved. The V end lost 0 bases, the J end lost 0 bases, and 9 bases lay between the germline ends. The CDR3 covers 16 residues. CDR1 is GTSNPN and CDR2 is SVGIG in the germline V gene (reference sequence). The CDR3 DNA is TGTGCCTGGAGTGTGGCAGGCCTCTCTGGGGCCAACGTCCTGACTTTC. As protein: CAWSVAGLSGANVLTF.

This clone was recorded a few times. V gene TRBV29-1 combines with J gene TRBJ1-1, with D hard to call. The CDR3 consists of 11 residues. Between the trimmed V and J ends, which lost 7 bases and 4 bases, there was a span of 10 bases. Germline lookup yields CDR1 SQVTM and CDR2 ANQGSEA. The CDR3 coding sequence is TGCAGCGGCACTAGGAGCACTGAAGCTTTCTTT. This gives the protein CSGTRSTEAFF.

The chain links TRBV9 to TRBJ1-3; 7 bases map to TRBD1. Germline V gene lookup returns CDR1 SGDLS and CDR2 YYNGEE. J gave up 4 bases and V 5 bases, and 9 bases lay outside the gene matches. This CDR3 has 15 amino acids. In DNA, the CDR3 is TGTGCCAGCAGTCCTCGGACAGGCGGGGGAAACACCATATATTTT. Its translation: CASSPRTGGGNTIYF.